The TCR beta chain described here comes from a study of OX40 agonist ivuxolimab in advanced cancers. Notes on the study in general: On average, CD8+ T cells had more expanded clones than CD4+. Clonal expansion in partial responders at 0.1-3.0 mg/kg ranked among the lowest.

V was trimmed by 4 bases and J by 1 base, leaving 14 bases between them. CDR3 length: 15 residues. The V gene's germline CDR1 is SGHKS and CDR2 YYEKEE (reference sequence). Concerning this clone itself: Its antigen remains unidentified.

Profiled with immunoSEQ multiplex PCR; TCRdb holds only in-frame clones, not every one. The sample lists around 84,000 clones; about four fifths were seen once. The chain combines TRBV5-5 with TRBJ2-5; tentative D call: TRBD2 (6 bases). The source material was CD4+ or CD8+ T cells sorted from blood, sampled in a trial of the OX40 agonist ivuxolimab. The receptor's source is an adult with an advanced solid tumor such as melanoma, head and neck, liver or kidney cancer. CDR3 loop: CASSRGLSTQETQYF. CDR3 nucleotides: TGTGCCAGCAGCCGCGGACTATCTACCCAAGAGACCCAGTACTTC.